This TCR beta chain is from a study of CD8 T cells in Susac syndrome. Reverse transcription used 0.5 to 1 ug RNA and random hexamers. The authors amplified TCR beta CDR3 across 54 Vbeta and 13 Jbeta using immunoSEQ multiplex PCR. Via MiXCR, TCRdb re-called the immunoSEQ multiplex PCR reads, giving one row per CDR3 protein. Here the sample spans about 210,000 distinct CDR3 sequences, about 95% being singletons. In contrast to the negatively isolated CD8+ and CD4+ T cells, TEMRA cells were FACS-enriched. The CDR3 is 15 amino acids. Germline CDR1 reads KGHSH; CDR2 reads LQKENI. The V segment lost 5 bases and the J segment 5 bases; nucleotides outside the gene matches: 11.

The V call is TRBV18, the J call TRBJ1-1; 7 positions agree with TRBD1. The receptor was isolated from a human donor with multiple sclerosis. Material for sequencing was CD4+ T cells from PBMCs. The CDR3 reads CASSGQRAGGTEAFF. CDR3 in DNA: TGTGCCAGCTCAGGGCAGCGAGCAGGGGGGACTGAAGCTTTCTTT.